One sample yielded the 9 T cell receptor beta chains listed below, sequenced in a study of T and B cells in COVID-19 patients (dated by TCRdb to 2019 to 2021). Sequencing was performed on an Illumina MiSeq. Multiplex PCR with BIOMED2 TRB-A/B primer pools was used to amplify the TRB rearrangements. The raw public reads went through TCRdb reprocessing: fastp at Q25, MiXCR clone calling, in-frame beta chains kept. Entries that share a CDR3 protein sequence are merged under the most common genes and DNA. A total of 10,000 to 13,000 distinct CDR3 sequences appear in this sample, over 25% of them only once. More than 13% of the sample is held by the ten biggest clonotypes. TRB repertoires were amplified using roughly 240-550 ng of genomic DNA isolated from blood. Sequenced material: blood. The source is a human donor with active COVID-19.

This clonotype was recorded a few times. The gene calls are TRBV24-1 and TRBJ2-5, with D uncertain. Germline CDR1 and CDR2: KGHDR and SFDVKD. Between the trimmed V and J ends, which lost 4 bases and 5 bases, there was a span of 16 bases. This CDR3 has 15 residues. The CDR3 region is CATSDSMTLGETQYF. CDR3 sequence (DNA): TGTGCCACCAGTGACTCCATGACATTGGGGGAGACCCAGTACTTC.

The rearrangement uses TRBV30 and TRBJ2-2; tentative D call: TRBD1 (6 bases). The CDR3 covers 14 residues. Germline CDR1 is GTSNPN and CDR2 is SVGIG (reference sequence). V lost 3 bases and J 1 base, leaving 9 bases between the germline ends. CDR3 region: CAWRRDKNTGELFF. CDR3 bases: TGTGCCTGGAGACGGGACAAGAACACCGGGGAGCTGTTTTTT.

This chain uses TRBV12-3 or TRBV12-4 with TRBJ1-2, with 7 bases fitting TRBD1. This CDR3 contains 15 residues. V trimming: 6 bases; J trimming: 4 bases; junction bases outside the gene matches: 11. The CDR3 nucleotides are TGTGCCAGCAGGCCCGCGGGACAGAGACTCTATGGCTACACCTTC. It codes for CASRPAGQRLYGYTF.

The chain recombines TRBV7-2 with TRBJ1-5; 8 nucleotides line up with TRBD1. The junction had 12 bases not matched to a gene; V was cut back by 4 bases and J by 4 bases. This CDR3 comprises 17 residues. Per the germline V gene, CDR1 is SGHTA and CDR2 is FQGNSA. In DNA form, the CDR3 reads TGTGCCAGCAGCTCGGGGGGGGACAGGCCTCGAAATCAGCCCCAGCATTTT. It encodes CASSSGGDRPRNQPQHF.

The chain has TRBV5-5 and TRBJ2-2; D ambiguous. Germline CDR1 and CDR2: SGHKS and YYEKEE (reference sequence). V was pared by 2 bases and J by 0 bases, with 11 bases between. The CDR3 extends over 16 amino acids. The CDR3 sequence: CASSFVQFANTGELFF. The CDR3 DNA follows: TGTGCCAGCAGCTTCGTTCAGTTCGCGAACACCGGGGAGCTGTTTTTT.

The chain carries TRBV6-2 or TRBV6-3 and TRBJ2-6, with 8 positions matching TRBD2. Per germline, CDR1 MNHEY and CDR2 SVGEGT. CDR3 size: 16 residues. V was clipped by 8 bases and J by 0 bases; unmatched bases: 6. The CDR3 DNA sequence: TGTGCCAGCCGTCCGGGGGGGAACTCTGGGGCCAACGTCCTGACTTTC. Residues: CASRPGGNSGANVLTF.

This clonotype turned up a few times. The chain carries TRBV6-1 and TRBJ2-5; no definite D call. V lost 3 bases and J lost 7, with 12 bases in between. This CDR3 contains 13 residues. CDR1 and CDR2 from the germline V gene are MNHNS and SASEGT. CDR3 sequence reads: CASSDSGGRTQYF. DNA of the CDR3: TGTGCCAGCAGTGATTCCGGTGGACGGACCCAGTACTTC.

The chain has TRBV5-6 and TRBJ1-1; 7 bases line up with TRBD1. CDR3 length equals 15 residues. The trim removed 2 bases at V and 4 bases at J, leaving 8 bases unmatched. Germline V gene data show CDR1 as SGHDT and CDR2 as YYEEEE. CDR3 region: CASSFRQGVFTEAFF. Written as DNA, the CDR3 is TGTGCCAGCAGCTTCCGACAGGGAGTTTTCACTGAAGCTTTCTTT.

This clonotype qualifies as medium-sized. The V gene is TRBV6-5, the J gene TRBJ2-1, with 11 nucleotides matching TRBD2. The CDR3 contains 15 residues. The J segment lost 5 bases and the V segment lost 6 bases, leaving 6 bases of the junction unmatched. The V gene's germline CDR1 is MNHEY and CDR2 SVGAGI. The DNA for the CDR3 is TGTGCCAGCAGGAGGGTACTAGCGGGGGACAATGAGCAGTTCTTC. Translating gives CASRRVLAGDNEQFF.